One sample yielded the 21 T cell receptor beta chains listed below, sequenced in a study of T cell clonality in common variable immunodeficiency. TCRdb's copy holds only in-frame clones and misses some; the assay was immunoSEQ multiplex PCR. The repertoire shows about 32,000 clones, none seen only once; the top ten take over 9%. Sequenced input: peripheral blood mononuclear cells. The receptors stem from a person aged 18-69 years in good health.

This clone was counted ten times or more. The sequenced fragment ends 3 residues before the CDR3 boundary, so the rest is inferred from the germline J gene. The genes are TRBV7-3 and TRBJ2-2; the D gene is possibly TRBD2 (5 bases). The ends were cut back, 2 bases at V and 7 bases at J, with 14 bases in the middle. Germline V lookup: CDR1 SGHTA, CDR2 FQGTGA. The CDR3 loop spans 15 amino acids. CDR3 residues: CASSLLGPAGGELFF. Partial CDR3 DNA: TGTGCCAGCAGCTTACTTGGCCCCGCGGGCGGGGAG.

In this sample, this clone turned up many times. The read comes to an end 3 residues before the CDR3 does, leaving the germline J gene to fill in the end. J is TRBJ2-7 and V is TRBV7-2, with TRBD2 identical over 9 bases. The germline V gene encodes CDR1 SGHTA and CDR2 FQGNSA. Unmatched junction bases numbered 7, after V lost 3 bases and J lost 4 bases. The CDR3 has 15 amino acids. This chain's CDR3 is CASSFRGGGEYEQYF. CDR3 DNA, as far as it was read: TGTGCCAGCAGCTTCAGGGGCGGGGGGGAATACGAG.

Many counts were recorded for this clone. The read halts 3 residues ahead of the CDR3 end, with the missing end drawn from the germline J gene. The V gene is TRBV19, the J gene TRBJ1-1; 7 bases line up with TRBD1. V dropped 7 bases and J dropped 0; count of bases not matched to a gene: 8. The CDR3 contains 15 residues. From germline, CDR1 is LNHDA and CDR2 SQIVND (reference sequence). The CDR3: CASTRQGLMNTEAFF. CDR3 DNA, as far as it was read: TGTGCCAGTACTCGACAGGGCCTTATGAACACTGAA. The full variable domain, its missing parts supplied by reference TRBV19 and TRBJ1-1, is DGGITQSPKYLFRKEGQNVTLSCEQNLNHDAMYWYRQDPGQGLRLIYYSQIVNDFQKGDIAEGYSVSREKKESFPLTVTSAQKNPTAFYLCASTRQGLMNTEAFFGQGTRLTVV.

In its sample, this clone was seen a few times. Read coverage stops 3 residues before the CDR3 terminus; the germline J gene supplies the remainder. This chain connects TRBV7-2 to TRBJ2-7; 7 nucleotides align to TRBD2. The CDR3 spans 14 residues. V gave up 2 bases and J gave up 5 bases; unmatched junction bases: 6. CDR1 is SGHTA and CDR2 is FQGNSA in the germline V gene. Partial CDR3 DNA: TGTGCCAGCAGCTTAACGGCGGGAGTGAACGAG. This encodes CASSLTAGVNE. The full CDR3 is CASSLTAGVNEQYF.

This clone was seen ten or more times. One end of the junction varies from germline; a read error may be responsible. The read terminates 3 residues before the CDR3 end, so the remaining end is supplied by the germline J gene. The rearrangement uses TRBV7-7 and TRBJ2-5; 7 bases match TRBD2. The CDR3 is made up of 17 amino acids. Per the germline V gene, CDR1 is SSHAT and CDR2 is FNYEAQ (reference sequence). The part of the CDR3 DNA that was read is TGTGCTAGCAGCTCCGGGAGACTAGCCCTTTCCCAAGAGACC. This translates into CASSSGRLALSQET. The whole CDR3 reads CASSSGRLALSQETQYF.

This clone came up many times. The read halts 3 residues ahead of the CDR3 end, with the missing end drawn from the germline J gene. The chain recombines TRBV30 with TRBJ1-1, with TRBD1 matching over 9 bases. This CDR3 has 14 residues. With V trimmed by 3 bases and J by 6 bases, 8 bases remained unmatched. Germline CDR1 and CDR2: GTSNPN and SVGIG (reference sequence). The sequenced part of the CDR3 DNA is TGTGCCTGGAGCACACGGACAGGGGTGGCTGAA. Protein product: CAWSTRTGVAE. The full CDR3 reads CAWSTRTGVAEAFF.

This clone was seen repeatedly, ten times or more. Read sequence stops 3 residues before the CDR3 end, and the germline J gene provides the missing end. This chain uses TRBV15 with TRBJ1-1; D ambiguous. This CDR3 is 12 amino acids long. Germline V gene sequence: CDR1 LNHNV, CDR2 YYDKDF (reference sequence). Between the trimmed V and J ends, which lost 1 base and 6 bases, there was a span of 6 bases. The CDR3: CATSRGVAEAFF. Incomplete CDR3 DNA: TGTGCCACCAGCAGAGGTGTAGCTGAA.

This clone has only a few counts. One base away lies a much larger clone, so this may be a sequencing read error. Sequencing ends 3 residues short of the CDR3 end; the germline J gene provides the rest. The chain links TRBV7-2 to TRBJ2-3, with D possibly matching TRBD1 (5 bases). Germline-derived CDR1 and CDR2 are SGHTA and FQGNSA. This CDR3 spans 14 amino acids. CDR3 DNA, as far as it was read: TGTGCCAGCAGCTTAGGGACAAATTATCAGCCG. Translation: CASSLGTNYQP. The CDR3 as a whole reads CASSLGTNYQPQYF.

This clone has ten or more counts. The observed sequence ends 3 residues before the CDR3 terminus, with the missing tail filled in from the germline J gene. The chain joins TRBV10-3 to TRBJ2-3, with 9 bases fitting TRBD2. Germline V lookup: CDR1 ENHRY, CDR2 SYGVKD. The junction had 7 bases not matched to a gene; V was cut back by 5 bases and J by 4 bases. CDR3 length equals 15 residues. CDR3 sequence reads: CAISRGVAGADTQYF. The part of the CDR3 DNA that was read is TGTGCCATCAGTCGGGGGGTAGCGGGAGCAGATACG.

This clone was counted many times. This chain's CDR3 is CASSIGREIEQFF. The DNA read from the CDR3 is TGTGCCAGTAGTATTGGCAGGGAGATTGAG. This sequence joins TRBV19 and TRBJ2-1; D may be TRBD1 or TRBD2 (5 bases each). The CDR3 end falls 3 residues outside the read, so it is completed with the germline J gene. Per germline, CDR1 LNHDA and CDR2 SQIVND (reference sequence). The ends were cut back, 3 bases at V and 9 bases at J, with 12 bases in the middle. This CDR3 is 13 amino acids long.

This clone was seen at least ten times. With the read ending 3 residues before the CDR3 end, the germline J gene is used to fill in that end. This chain links TRBV7-2 with TRBJ2-1; 13 bases agree with TRBD2. The ends lost 0 bases at V and 6 bases at J; junction bases unmatched: 8. There are 18 residues in the CDR3. Per the germline V gene, CDR1 is SGHTA and CDR2 is FQGNSA. The DNA read from the CDR3 is TGTGCCAGCAGCTTAGCTGTGGGACTAGCGGGGTCTTTCAATGAG. This encodes CASSLAVGLAGSFNE. The complete CDR3 sequence is CASSLAVGLAGSFNEQFF. The variable domain in full, with the rest retrieved from reference TRBV7-2 and TRBJ2-1, is GAGVSQSPSNKVTEKGKDVELRCDPISGHTALYWYRQSLGQGLEFLIYFQGNSAPDKSGLPSDRFSAERTGGSVSTLTIQRTQQEDSAVYLCASSLAVGLAGSFNEQFFGPGTRLTVL.

This clone was seen repeatedly, ten times or more. The read stops 3 residues short of the end of the CDR3; the missing end is completed from the germline J gene. The chain has TRBV7-2 and TRBJ1-5, with D perhaps matching TRBD1 (6 bases). Between the trimmed V and J ends, which lost 8 bases and 5 bases, there was a span of 13 bases. The CDR3 consists of 13 residues. Germline V gives CDR1 SGHTA, CDR2 FQGNSA. CDR3 sequence reads: CASATGPDQPQHF. The DNA read from the CDR3 is TGTGCCAGCGCGACAGGACCCGATCAGCCC.

This clone was seen at least ten times. The read finishes 3 residues shy of the CDR3 end, and the germline J gene is used to complete it. The genes are TRBV7-3 and TRBJ2-2, with TRBD2 matching over 8 bases. This CDR3 is 16 amino acids long. With 4 bases clipped from V and 4 bases from J, the junction kept 8 bases outside the gene matches. From germline, CDR1 is SGHTA and CDR2 FQGTGA. The CDR3 protein is CASSSTGRGGTGELFF. The part of the CDR3 DNA that was read is TGTGCCAGCAGCTCCACCGGGAGGGGCGGCACCGGGGAG.

This clone appeared many times. Sequencing ends 3 residues short of the CDR3 end; the germline J gene provides the rest. The genes are TRBV20-1 and TRBJ2-7, with TRBD2 matching over 8 bases. The CDR3 contains 15 residues. J gave up 2 bases and V 0 bases, and 6 bases lay outside the gene matches. Germline V CDR1 and CDR2: DFQATT, SNEGSKA (reference sequence). Partial CDR3 DNA: TGCAGTGCTAGAGATAGTGGAGCGGGAGCCTACGAG. This gives the protein CSARDSGAGAYE. The full CDR3 sequence reads CSARDSGAGAYEQYF.

This clone was detected ten times or more. The CDR3 end is not reached by the read, which stops 3 residues before it; the germline J gene fills it in. V gene TRBV7-2 combines with J gene TRBJ1-1; D remains ambiguous. Trimming pared 3 bases from V and 1 base from J, leaving 9 bases between. Germline loops: CDR1 SGHTA, CDR2 FQGNSA. The CDR3 consists of 14 residues. The sequenced CDR3 bases are TGTGCCAGCAGCTTCCTTGGCAGGAACACTGAA. It is translated as CASSFLGRNTE. The full CDR3 is CASSFLGRNTEAFF.

The sample holds many counts of this clone. The read ends 3 residues early relative to the CDR3; the germline J gene fills the gap. The gene calls are TRBV19 and TRBJ2-2; TRBD1 might be the D (6 bases). The ends were cut back, 3 bases at V and 0 bases at J, with 8 bases in the middle. This CDR3 spans 15 amino acids. Germline assignment: CDR1 LNHDA and CDR2 SQIVND (reference sequence). CDR3 region: CASSMTGANTGELFF. The CDR3 DNA, read in part, is TGTGCCAGTAGTATGACAGGCGCGAACACCGGGGAG.

This clone was seen only a few times. The CDR3 bases that were read are TGTGCCAGCAGTGGGCGGATTAGCTCCTACGAG. Translating gives CASSGRISSYE. The complete CDR3 protein is CASSGRISSYEQYF. The rearrangement joins TRBV2 to TRBJ2-7; D remains unclear. The read comes to an end 3 residues before the CDR3 does, leaving the germline J gene to fill in the end. CDR1 is SNHLY and CDR2 is FYNNEI in the germline V gene. The V and J ends lost 4 bases and 0 bases respectively, with 10 bases between them. The CDR3 contains 14 residues.

This clone has at least ten counts. With the read ending 3 residues before the CDR3 end, the germline J gene is used to fill in that end. This chain joins TRBV20-1 and TRBJ2-2; D might be TRBD2 (5 bases). The CDR3 runs to 16 residues. V gave up 4 bases and J gave up 4 bases, with 19 bases separating them. Germline V CDR1 and CDR2: DFQATT, SNEGSKA (reference sequence). The CDR3 reads CSATRRVWGITGELFF. CDR3 DNA (partial): TGCAGTGCTACCCGGCGGGTCTGGGGTATCACCGGGGAG.

This clone appeared a few times. The sequence runs out 3 residues before the end of the CDR3; the remainder is reconstructed from the germline J gene. The V and J genes are TRBV11-2 and TRBJ2-3, with TRBD1 matching 9 bases. CDR1 SGHAT and CDR2 FQNNGV come from the germline V gene. This CDR3 has 15 amino acids. Trimming took 5 bases from V and 4 from J; bases not matched to a gene: 7. The CDR3 bases that were read are TGTGCCAGCAGCCCCGGGACAGGGTCTTCAGATACG. This codes for CASSPGTGSSDT. The entire CDR3 sequence reads CASSPGTGSSDTQYF.

The table lists this clone with many counts. Coverage ceases 3 residues before the CDR3 finishes, and the germline J gene fills in the end. The rearrangement joins TRBV30 to TRBJ2-1; D is unclear. The germline V gene has CDR1 GTSNPN and CDR2 SVGIG (reference sequence). The V end was cut by 5 bases, the J end by 9 bases, with 11 bases between. This CDR3 region has 11 residues. The CDR3 DNA, read in part, is TGTGCCTGGGTTACGACGGGTGAG. Translated: CAWVTTGE. The full CDR3 is CAWVTTGEQFF. The full variable domain, completed using reference TRBV30 and TRBJ2-1, is SQTIHQWPATLVQPVGSPLSLECTVEGTSNPNLYWYRQAAGRGLQLLFYSVGIGQISSEVPQNLSASRPQDRQFILSSKKLLLSDSGFYLCAWVTTGEQFFGPGTRLTVL.

As for this clone: Read sequence stops 3 residues before the CDR3 end, and the germline J gene provides the missing end. The chain uses TRBV5-1 and TRBJ2-1; TRBD2 aligns across 8 bases. V trimming: 4 bases; J trimming: 8 bases; junction bases outside the gene matches: 17. The CDR3 is made up of 17 amino acids. Germline V gene data show CDR1 as SGHRS and CDR2 as YFSETQ. CDR3 residues: CASSRGSSGQPIHEQFF. The covered CDR3 bases are TGCGCCAGCAGCCGGGGGTCTAGCGGGCAGCCTATCCATGAG.